This T cell receptor (beta chain) derives from a study of control samples from healthy donors and cancer patients. Trimming pared 0 bases from V and 4 bases from J, leaving 9 bases between. This CDR3 spans 14 amino acids. In germline, CDR1 is SGHNT, CDR2 YYREEE (reference sequence). Sequencing was performed with immunoSEQ multiplex PCR; in TCRdb, only in-frame clones are kept and a portion is missing. Here the sample spans under 150,000 clones, approximately 89% being singletons. The rearrangement links TRBV5-4 to TRBJ2-3; D not resolved. Sequenced material: PBMCs. This TCR derives from a man aged 45 to 65 with head and neck cancer. CDR3 bases: TGTGCCAGCAGCTTGGGTAGCTTCCCAGATACGCAGTATTTT. It is translated as CASSLGSFPDTQYF.